This T cell receptor beta chain was sequenced during a study of cytomegalovirus exposure and HLA in healthy donors (dated by TCRdb to the late 2010s). Context from the whole study: In an earlier analysis of about 560 of the donors, approximately 300 Gb of sequence data and 90 million to 120 million unique TCR beta sequences from about 190 million T cells were reported. An early release covering some 640 HLA-typed donors comprised about 320 gigabases of sequencing data and around 80 million unique TCR sequences. Among the approximately 400 genotyped donors, under 90% belonged to the genetic ancestry cluster associated with self-reported Caucasian donors. The study aimed to test whether cataloging public T cell receptors could reveal signatures of past pathogen exposure. The study profiled the T cell repertoires of 500 to 800 subjects by immunosequencing and related them to cytomegalovirus serostatus. Along with the approximately 650-subject first cohort, a separate validation cohort of some 130 different subjects was used. To predict cytomegalovirus infection status, the study brought together high-throughput TCR immunosequencing, statistical association of individual TCRs with disease status, and machine learning. To study patterns of TCR occurrence, a later analysis re-analyzed previously published TCR beta repertoires from 650 to 750 donors and added high-resolution HLA genotyping. Rather than using new phenotypic data, the later analysis identified candidate immune exposures from TCR beta sequences and from how often those sequences occurred across donors. An earlier analysis of around 640 of the donors used high-throughput TCR beta sequencing to judge whether each TCR beta V gene segment behaved as functional or pseudogenic. Donor age, sex, ethnicity and CMV serostatus were compiled alongside the repertoire data. In a later genetic analysis, genome-wide SNP genotypes for about 55% of the roughly 700 donors were used, and that subset was treated as a discovery cohort. Every repertoire in the discovery cohort had been generated on one and the same sequencing platform. Class I and class II HLA loci were covered by the typing at four-digit resolution. The number of typed donors differed by locus: roughly 629-640 for A, B, C, DRB1 and DQB1; some 540 for DQA1; 606 for DPA1; and 400 to 480 for DPB1. Because of strong linkage in the cohort, roughly five DR-DQ haplotypes were treated as single units for association and clustering. Across some 400 genotyped donors of the cohort, an average of about 240,000 unique TCR beta nucleotide sequences per donor were sequenced, and roughly 17% of those sequences were non-productive.

General findings and caveats noted by the study authors: The sequencing pipeline was judged likely to have produced a cluster of highly shared sequence variants as a technical artifact. In a later genetic analysis, fewer N-insertions in productive TCRs were reported among donors in an Asian-associated ancestry cluster than the roughly 670-donor mean. Linkage disequilibrium might explain the correlated functional status among segregating V segments, but an unknown experimental factor could not be excluded. Compared with equally common non-associated chains, HLA-associated TCR beta chains in a later analysis were more clonally expanded and had lower generation probabilities. Specific HLA alleles were associated with more than 15,000 TCR beta sequences at a false discovery rate of 0.05 in a later analysis. A later analysis found that TCR association rates varied across HLA loci, with DRB1 alleles showing the most associated TCRs and HLA-C alleles the fewest. When HLA alleles, especially DR and DQ, strongly co-occurred, TCR associations were difficult to assign to individual alleles. The authors suggested that the approach could potentially be generalized to other disease states and immunological phenotypes. According to a later analysis, most CMV-associated TCR beta chains appeared to be HLA-restricted, and the HLA associations seemed to be driven largely by CMV exposure. In vitro tests confirmed that three of the cytomegalovirus-associated TCR beta chains recognize cytomegalovirus antigens. In a later analysis, several top co-occurrence clusters were reported to appear linked to parvovirus B19, influenza, CMV and Epstein-Barr virus. The only immune exposure information available for the cohort was CMV serostatus. A later genetic analysis associated a missense DCLRE1C variant with V-gene and J-gene trimming of TCR beta chains, and an independent cohort replicated the association. A total of about 180 TCR beta chains were listed by the study as associated with cytomegalovirus. The presence/absence analyses assumed that sequencing depth was roughly uniform across donors, and that assumption may not be true. This cohort had only TCR beta chains sequenced, and the lack of alpha or paired-chain data limited which features could be detected. A further reported finding was that TCR beta sequences accurately predicted the HLA-A and HLA-B alleles for most subjects in the first cohort. Because counts were too low, under 20 rarely observed V segments, including chromosome 9 orphons, were left out of the earlier analysis of about 620 of the donors. The 87-base-pair reads could not distinguish some IMGT-functional V segments, including TRBV6-2 and TRBV6-3, so those segments were excluded. Because HLA typing was missing for some donors at each locus, association tests included only the typed subset. The classifier was reported to diagnose cytomegalovirus status with high specificity and sensitivity in both the original and validation cohorts. An earlier analysis of approximately 600 of the donors showed that most TCR beta V segments appeared in productive rearrangements either about 90% or about 30% of the time, which broadly matched IMGT annotations. Across donors, most TCR sequences were observed very rarely, whereas some public TCRs were present in many individuals.

Libraries were constructed by the immunoSEQ multiplex PCR assay. A mixture of 60 forward primers for TCR Vbeta segments and 13 reverse primers for TCR Jbeta segments was used in the multiplex PCR. The CDR3 region of rearranged TCR beta genes was amplified from genomic DNA by a multiplex PCR assay. Amplified TCR beta libraries were sequenced as 87-base-pair reads on the Illumina HiSeq System. The published analysis was carried out like this. Across the 670 or so repertoires, a later analysis counted 80 million or so unique TCR beta chains, 9.5 million to 13 million of which were shared by at least two donors. Raw reads were error-corrected and collapsed into unique sequences with a nearest-neighbor algorithm that merged closely related sequences to remove PCR and sequencing errors. CDR3 sequences were aligned to IMGT reference sequences to assign V, D and J gene segments. For a sequence to be retained, at least a six-nucleotide match to both a V gene segment and a J gene segment was required. A rearrangement counted as productive if the CDR3 had no stop codons and remained in frame with V and J, and every other rearrangement counted as non-productive. CDR3 was defined by IMGT convention, running from the second conserved V-encoded cysteine to the conserved J-encoded phenylalanine. Sequences without an unambiguous match to a single V gene segment were excluded from the earlier analysis of about 600 of the donors. In an earlier analysis of some 590 of the donors, V segments were called functional above 56.7% productive rearrangements and were called segregating when the between-donor standard deviation exceeded 5%. To diagnose cytomegalovirus status from the catalog of TCR beta chain sequences, a statistical classification framework was built. V and J gene assignment, in a later analysis, came from comparing TCR nucleotide sequences with IMGT/GENE-DB human TR gene sequences. Using the TCRdist pipeline, a later analysis assigned CDR3 sequences along with most-parsimonious VDJ recombination scenarios. In a later analysis, each TCR beta chain was defined by its CDR3 amino acid sequence together with its V-gene family, and reads lacking a unique V-gene family were excluded. As a way to deal with suspected cross-contamination and a sequencing artifact, a later analysis dropped 450 to 600 nucleotide sequences that were highly shared and had low generation probability. For each public chain, a later analysis derived a clonal expansion index from normalized ranks of inferred template counts within each repertoire. A later analysis computed generation probabilities with a VDJ recombination model fitted to out-of-frame rearrangements, and checked the results against IGoR. In a later analysis, hypergeometric tests were used to score TCR-TCR, TCR-HLA and TCR-CMV co-occurrence, with a repertoire-size bias correction applied to TCR pairs. False discovery rates were estimated in a later analysis by permuting HLA or CMV assignments 20 times. In a later analysis, co-occurring TCRs were grouped using DBSCAN, with TCRdist sequence similarity added in when clustering inside HLA-allele-positive subsets. For co-occurrence clustering, repertoires with fewer than 30,000 or more than 120,000 public chains were excluded, along with five repertoires with anomalous nucleotide sharing. Drawn from immuneACCESS, this table holds only the in-frame rearrangements with V and J called that TCRdb kept. Clones are partly lost; checked studies trace under half to an unresolved V gene and leave the rest unexplained. V, J and clone size are those of that table, while D and trimming were read from the DNA. The sample contains under 200,000 clones, 80% of them found a single time. The ten most abundant clones make up 4.5% of the sample.

This clone was seen only once. Its antigen target is currently unknown. Base quality data are lacking; no much larger clone is found one base away. The trim is 2 bases for V and 4 bases for J, with a gap of 11 bases between the germline ends. Including the terminal cysteine and phenylalanine, the CDR3 comprises 14 residues. The CDR3 DNA has 42 bases and is translated from base 1. The germline V gene sets CDR1 to SGHAT and CDR2 to FQNNGV. The cohort comprised hundreds of healthy bone marrow donors. At the time of sampling, every cohort member was nominally healthy, though immune exposures that went unrecorded were likely present. The donor was CMV seropositive and belonged to the group of 250 to 350 seropositive cohort members. Every donor gave a peripheral blood sample, and the peripheral blood mononuclear cells from that sample were used for TCR beta sequencing. The Qiagen DNeasy Blood Extraction Kit was used to extract genomic DNA from the blood cell samples.

The sequence was obtained from a woman aged 45-59 years in good health and CMV-seropositive. The source material was PBMCs. The chain is assembled from TRBV11-2 and TRBJ2-5, and possibly TRBD2, on 5 matching bases. The CDR3 reads as follows: CASSLSGNGETQYF. In nucleotides, the sequence is TGTGCCAGCAGCTTATCCGGGAATGGAGAGACCCAGTACTTC.